This TCR beta chain was documented in a study of T cells in women clearing cervical HPV infection. Whole-study context: Cases' blood sampling followed lesion detection by median about 150 days (90 to 200). Study observations and caveats: T-cell numbers per sample were unknown and may explain richness differences.

The CDR3 runs 13 residues. Germline CDR1 reads WNHNN; CDR2 reads SYGVQD (reference sequence). With respect to this clone: Its antigen is unidentified. From the germline J gene comes the end of the CDR3, since the read stops 3 residues before it.

Genomic DNA, averaging 1200 ng per sample, yielded TCR beta CDR3 via immunoSEQ. Clones were read by immunoSEQ multiplex PCR, and TCRdb kept only the in-frame ones, dropping some. The sample totals 22,000 or so clones. Sequencing input: blood buffy coat. The TCR originated in a woman aged 18-69 years with a cervical HPV16 infection that either progressed to CIN3+ or cleared (not recorded which). The J gene is TRBJ1-1, the V gene TRBV10-1; TRBD1 is a possible D gene (5 bases). Here the CDR3 reads CASSESIQGRAFF. Incomplete CDR3 DNA: TGCGCCAGCAGTGAGTCGATTCAGGGTCGG.